This T cell receptor beta chain emerged from a study of post-analysis software for immune sequencing data. On the study more broadly: Multiple sclerosis in the patients followed relapsing-remitting, secondary progressive and progressive-relapsing courses.

Details on this clonotype: Its cognate antigen is unknown.

Germline lookup yields CDR1 SNHLY and CDR2 FYNNEI. The CDR3 extends over 16 amino acids. The V end lost 1 base, the J end lost 1 base, and 11 bases lay between the germline ends. Unique molecular identifiers tagged the TCR beta cDNA libraries. Between roughly 1 and 11 million T cells gave rise to some 520,000 cDNA molecules. TCRdb recomputed calls from the PCR reads with MiXCR, one row per CDR3 protein. The data contain 350,000 to 500,000 distinct CDR3 sequences, roughly 38% of them singletons. Study results and caveats: In patients, TRBV5-6, TRBV5-1 and TRBV20-1 belonged to roughly five TRBV segments found more frequently than in controls. Samples from a shared batch, those prepared together, strongly co-clustered by F measure. There was significantly lower normalized Chao1 diversity in multiple sclerosis patients than in controls.

The chain uses TRBV2 and TRBJ2-1, with unresolved D. The sequence was obtained from a girl aged 2-10 years with multiple sclerosis. The material sequenced was blood. The DNA of the CDR3 is TGTGCCAGCAGTGAAGAGAGCGACGGATCCTACAATGAGCAGTTCTTC. This codes for CASSEESDGSYNEQFF.